Listed here is a single T cell receptor beta chain. TCRdb's copy holds only in-frame clones and misses some; the assay was immunoSEQ multiplex PCR. The table has more than 55,000 clones, over 75% seen once. The data were taken from a study of OX40 agonist ivuxolimab in advanced cancers. The germline V gene encodes CDR1 SNHLY and CDR2 FYNNEI. Trimming removed 6 bases at V and 7 bases at J, with 13 bases between. This CDR3 is built from 12 residues. The source is an adult with an advanced solid tumor such as melanoma, head and neck, liver or kidney cancer. This chain joins TRBV2 and TRBJ2-7, with D tentatively TRBD1 (6 bases). Sequencing used CD4+ or CD8+ T cells sorted from blood, obtained in a trial of the OX40 agonist ivuxolimab. This chain's CDR3 is CASRGDKSEQYF. As DNA, the CDR3 is TGTGCCAGCAGAGGGGACAAGTCAGAGCAGTACTTC.